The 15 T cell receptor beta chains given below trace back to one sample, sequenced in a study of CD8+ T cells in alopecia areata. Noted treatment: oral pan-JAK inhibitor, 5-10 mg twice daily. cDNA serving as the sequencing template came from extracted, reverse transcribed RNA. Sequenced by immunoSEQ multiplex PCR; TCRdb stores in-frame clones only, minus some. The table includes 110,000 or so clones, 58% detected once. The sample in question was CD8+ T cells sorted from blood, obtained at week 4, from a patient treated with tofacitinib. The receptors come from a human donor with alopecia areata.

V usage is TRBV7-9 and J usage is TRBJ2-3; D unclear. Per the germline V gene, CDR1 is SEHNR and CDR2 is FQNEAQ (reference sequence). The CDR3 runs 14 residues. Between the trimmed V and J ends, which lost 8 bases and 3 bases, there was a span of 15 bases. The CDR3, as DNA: TGTGCCAGCCGCAATTTTTATCGAACAGATACGCAGTATTTT. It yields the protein CASRNFYRTDTQYF. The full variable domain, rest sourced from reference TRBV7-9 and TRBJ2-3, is DTGVSQNPRHKITKRGQNVTFRCDPISEHNRLYWYRQTLGQGPEFLTYFQNEAQLEKSRLLSDRFSAERPKGSFSTLEIQRTEQGDSAMYLCASRNFYRTDTQYFGPGTRLTVL.

The chain's CDR3 is CASSQDATGVWEQYF. The CDR3 nucleotides read TGCGCCAGCAGCCAAGATGCGACAGGGGTATGGGAGCAGTACTTC. The chain has TRBV4-1 and TRBJ2-7; 8 positions match TRBD1. The CDR3 sequence is 15 residues long. Germline values: CDR1 MGHRA, CDR2 YSYEKL. V lost 0 bases and J lost 7; bases outside the gene matches: 8.

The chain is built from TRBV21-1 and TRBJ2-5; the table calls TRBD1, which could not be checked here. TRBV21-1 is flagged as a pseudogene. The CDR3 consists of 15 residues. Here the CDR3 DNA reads TGTGCCAGCAGCACGAGAAGGACAGGGGAAGAGACCCAGTACTTC. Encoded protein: CASSTRRTGEETQYF.

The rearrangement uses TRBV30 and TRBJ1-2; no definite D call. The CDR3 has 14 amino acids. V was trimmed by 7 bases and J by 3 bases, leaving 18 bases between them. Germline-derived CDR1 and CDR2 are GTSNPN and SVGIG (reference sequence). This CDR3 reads CASSPHEEHYGYTF. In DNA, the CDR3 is TGTGCCTCAAGTCCCCACGAGGAGCACTATGGCTACACCTTC.

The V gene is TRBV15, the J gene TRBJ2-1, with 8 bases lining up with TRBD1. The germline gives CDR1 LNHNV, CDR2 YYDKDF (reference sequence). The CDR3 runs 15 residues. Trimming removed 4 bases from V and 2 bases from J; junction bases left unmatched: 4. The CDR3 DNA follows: TGTGCCACCAGCAAAGACAGGGGCGCCTACAATGAGCAGTTCTTC. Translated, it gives CATSKDRGAYNEQFF.

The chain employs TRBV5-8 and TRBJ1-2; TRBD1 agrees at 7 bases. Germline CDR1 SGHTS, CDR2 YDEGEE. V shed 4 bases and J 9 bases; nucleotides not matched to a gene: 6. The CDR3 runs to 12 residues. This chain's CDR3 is CASSEDRRSYTF. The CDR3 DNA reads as TGTGCCAGCAGCGAGGACAGGCGGAGCTACACCTTC.

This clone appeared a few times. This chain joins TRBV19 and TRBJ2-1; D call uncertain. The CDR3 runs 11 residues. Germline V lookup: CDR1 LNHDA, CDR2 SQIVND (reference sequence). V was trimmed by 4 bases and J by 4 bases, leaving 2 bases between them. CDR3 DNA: TGTGCCAGTAGTAGTTACAATGAGCAGTTCTTC. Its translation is CASSSYNEQFF.

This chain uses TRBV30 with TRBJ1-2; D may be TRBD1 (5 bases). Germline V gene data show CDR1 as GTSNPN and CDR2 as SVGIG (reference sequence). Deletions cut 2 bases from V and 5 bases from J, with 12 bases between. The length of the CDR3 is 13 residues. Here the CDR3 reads CAWSIGGAYGYTF. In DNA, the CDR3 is TGTGCCTGGAGTATAGGCGGGGCTTATGGCTACACCTTC. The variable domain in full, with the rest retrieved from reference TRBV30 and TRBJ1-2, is SQTIHQWPATLVQPVGSPLSLECTVEGTSNPNLYWYRQAAGRGLQLLFYSVGIGQISSEVPQNLSASRPQDRQFILSSKKLLLSDSGFYLCAWSIGGAYGYTFGSGTRLTVV.

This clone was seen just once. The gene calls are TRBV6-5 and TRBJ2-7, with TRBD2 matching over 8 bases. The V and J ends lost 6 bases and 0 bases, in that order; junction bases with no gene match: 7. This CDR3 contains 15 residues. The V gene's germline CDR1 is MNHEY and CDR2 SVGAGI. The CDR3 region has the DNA TGTGCCAGCAGCCTTAGCGGGGAGAGCTCCTACGAGCAGTACTTC. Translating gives CASSLSGESSYEQYF.

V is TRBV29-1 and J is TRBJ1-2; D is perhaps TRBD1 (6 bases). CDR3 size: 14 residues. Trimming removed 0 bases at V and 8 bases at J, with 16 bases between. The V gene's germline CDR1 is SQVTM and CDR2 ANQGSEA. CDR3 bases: TGCAGCGTTGAAGATCCAGGACAGCGCGACGGCTACACCTTC. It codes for CSVEDPGQRDGYTF.

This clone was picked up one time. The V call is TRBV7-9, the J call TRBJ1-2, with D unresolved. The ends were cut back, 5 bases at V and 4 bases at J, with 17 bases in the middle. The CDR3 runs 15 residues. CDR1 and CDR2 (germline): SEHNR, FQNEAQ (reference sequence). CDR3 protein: CASSPRLPRAYGYTF. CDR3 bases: TGTGCCAGCAGCCCAAGACTTCCGAGGGCCTATGGCTACACCTTC.

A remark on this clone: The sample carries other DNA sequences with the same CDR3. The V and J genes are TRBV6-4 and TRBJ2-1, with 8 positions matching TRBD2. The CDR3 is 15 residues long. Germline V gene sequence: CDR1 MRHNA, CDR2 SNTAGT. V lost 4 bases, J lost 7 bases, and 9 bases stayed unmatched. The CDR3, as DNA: TGTGCCAGCAGTGTACGATCGGGGGGGGCGAATGAGCAGTTCTTC. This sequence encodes CASSVRSGGANEQFF.

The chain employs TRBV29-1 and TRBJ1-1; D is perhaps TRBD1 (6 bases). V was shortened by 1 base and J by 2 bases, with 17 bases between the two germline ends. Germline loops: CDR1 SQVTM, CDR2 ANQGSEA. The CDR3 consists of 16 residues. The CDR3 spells CSVEGEGETENTEAFF. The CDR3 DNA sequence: TGCAGCGTTGAAGGAGAGGGGGAGACTGAAAACACTGAAGCTTTCTTT.

The CDR3 coding sequence is TGTGCCAGCAGCCCTCCCGGGGCTTCCTACAATGAGCAGTTCTTC. It is translated as CASSPPGASYNEQFF. The gene calls are TRBV7-9 and TRBJ2-1; the D gene could be TRBD1 or TRBD2 (5 bases each). V dropped 5 bases and J dropped 1 base, with 12 bases sitting between them. The CDR3 has 15 residues. Germline V gene lookup returns CDR1 SEHNR and CDR2 FQNEAQ (reference sequence).

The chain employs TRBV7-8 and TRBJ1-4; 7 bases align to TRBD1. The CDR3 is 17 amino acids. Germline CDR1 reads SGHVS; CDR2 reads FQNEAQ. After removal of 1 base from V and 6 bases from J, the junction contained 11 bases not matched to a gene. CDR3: CASSLVTRGRPYEKLFF. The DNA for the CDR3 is TGTGCCAGCAGCTTAGTAACGAGGGGGCGGCCGTATGAAAAACTGTTTTTT.